The present T cell receptor beta chain was sequenced within a study of beta chain features in type 1 diabetes. Study in general: The examined sorted cells totaled fewer than 140 million across samples.

The isolated RNA, all of it, was reverse transcribed, so expressed TCRB transcripts were what got sequenced. The table came from immunoSEQ multiplex PCR; TCRdb's copy has only in-frame clones and leaves some out. Of about 350,000 clones detected, less than 20% appear once; the ten largest clones hold under 0.05%. With respect to this clone: Its antigen is undetermined.

V lost 1 base and J lost 5, with 15 bases in between. In germline, CDR1 is SEHNR, CDR2 FQNEAQ (reference sequence). There are 15 residues in the CDR3. Study-wide results and limits: Researchers reported that naive, central memory and Treg TCRB repertoires appeared more similar in patients than in healthy donors.

The rearrangement uses TRBV7-9 and TRBJ2-7, with D possibly matching TRBD2 (6 bases). The sequence was obtained from a woman younger than 35 in good health. The sequenced sample was naive CD4+ T cells from blood. The CDR3 spells CASSLGGERRDEQYF. The CDR3 DNA is TGTGCCAGCAGCTTAGGGGGGGAAAGGAGGGACGAGCAGTACTTC. Variable domain in full (rest from reference TRBV7-9 and TRBJ2-7): DTGVSQNPRHKITKRGQNVTFRCDPISEHNRLYWYRQTLGQGPEFLTYFQNEAQLEKSRLLSDRFSAERPKGSFSTLEIQRTEQGDSAMYLCASSLGGERRDEQYFGPGTRLTVT.